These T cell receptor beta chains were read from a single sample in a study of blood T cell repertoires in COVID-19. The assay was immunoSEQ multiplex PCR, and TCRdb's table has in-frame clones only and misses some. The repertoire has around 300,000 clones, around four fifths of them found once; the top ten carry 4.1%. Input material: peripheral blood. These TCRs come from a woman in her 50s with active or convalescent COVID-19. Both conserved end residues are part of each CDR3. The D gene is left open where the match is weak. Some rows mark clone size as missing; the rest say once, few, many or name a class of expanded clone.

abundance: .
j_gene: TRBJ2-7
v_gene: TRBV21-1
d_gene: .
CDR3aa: CASKREATYEQYF
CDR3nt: TGTGCCAGCAAGCGGGAGGCGACCTACGAGCAGTACTTC

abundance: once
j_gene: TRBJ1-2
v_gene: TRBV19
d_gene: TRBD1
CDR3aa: CASSNDLPGTADYGYTF
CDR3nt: TGTGCCAGTAGCAATGACCTTCCCGGGACAGCCGACTATGGCTACACCTTC

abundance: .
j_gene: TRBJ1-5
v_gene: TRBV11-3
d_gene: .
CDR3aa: CASSLELGRGGNQPQHF
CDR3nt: TGTGCCAGCAGCTTAGAGTTGGGCAGGGGAGGCAATCAGCCCCAGCATTTT

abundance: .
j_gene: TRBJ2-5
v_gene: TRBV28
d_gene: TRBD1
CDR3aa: CASTPGDTGGAWETQYF
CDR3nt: TGTGCCAGCACCCCCGGGGATACAGGGGGCGCGTGGGAGACCCAGTACTTC

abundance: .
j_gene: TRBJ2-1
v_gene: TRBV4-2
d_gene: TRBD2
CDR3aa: CASSQRAGGLWNEQFF
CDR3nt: TGTGCCAGCAGCCAACGGGCGGGAGGTTTGTGGAATGAGCAGTTCTTC

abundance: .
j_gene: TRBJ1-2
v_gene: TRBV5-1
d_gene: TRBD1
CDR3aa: CASSRDRASGYTF
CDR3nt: TGCGCCAGCAGCCGGGACAGGGCAAGTGGCTACACCTTC

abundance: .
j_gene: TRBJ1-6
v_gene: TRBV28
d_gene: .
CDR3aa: CASEGGSSYNSPLHF
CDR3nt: TGTGCCAGCGAAGGAGGTAGCTCCTATAATTCACCCCTCCACTTT

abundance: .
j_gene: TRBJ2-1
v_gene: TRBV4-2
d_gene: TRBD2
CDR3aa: CASSRWGTSGRANYNEQFF
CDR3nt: TGTGCCAGCAGCCGATGGGGGACTAGCGGGAGGGCCAACTACAATGAGCAGTTCTTC

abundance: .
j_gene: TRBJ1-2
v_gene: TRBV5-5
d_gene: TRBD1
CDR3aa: CASSPGTGVNYGYTF
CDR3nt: TGTGCCAGCAGCCCCGGGACAGGGGTCAACTATGGCTACACCTTC

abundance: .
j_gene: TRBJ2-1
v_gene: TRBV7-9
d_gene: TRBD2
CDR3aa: CASSLGLAGVIDEQFF
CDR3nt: TGTGCCAGCAGCTTAGGTCTAGCGGGAGTTATCGATGAGCAGTTCTTC

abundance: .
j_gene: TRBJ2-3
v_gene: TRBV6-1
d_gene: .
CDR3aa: CASSEAMTGTDTQYF
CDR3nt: TGTGCCAGCAGTGAAGCGATGACAGGCACAGATACGCAGTATTTT

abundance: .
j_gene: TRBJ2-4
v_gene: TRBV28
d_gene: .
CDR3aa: CASSLQAGVFQYF
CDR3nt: TGTGCCAGCAGTTTACAGGCAGGGGTGTTTCAGTACTTC

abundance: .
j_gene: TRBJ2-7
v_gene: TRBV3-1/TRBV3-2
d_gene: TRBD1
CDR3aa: CASSQDPAGGPYEQYF
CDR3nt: TGTGCCAGCAGCCAAGATCCGGCAGGGGGACCCTACGAGCAGTACTTC

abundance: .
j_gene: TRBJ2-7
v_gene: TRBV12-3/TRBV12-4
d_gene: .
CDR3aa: CASGGTPNYEQYF
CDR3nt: TGTGCCAGCGGAGGGACCCCTAACTACGAGCAGTACTTC

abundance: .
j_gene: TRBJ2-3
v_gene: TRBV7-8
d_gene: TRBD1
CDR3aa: CASSLLLGTDADTQYF
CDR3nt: TGTGCCAGCAGCTTGCTGCTCGGGACAGACGCAGATACGCAGTATTTT

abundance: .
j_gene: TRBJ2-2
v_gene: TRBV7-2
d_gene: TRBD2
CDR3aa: CASSYSGTRRAGELFF
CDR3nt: TGTGCCAGCAGCTACTCCGGGACTAGAAGGGCCGGGGAGCTGTTTTTT

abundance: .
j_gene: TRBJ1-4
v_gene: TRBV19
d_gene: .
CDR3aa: CASGPVGGGEKLFF
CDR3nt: TGTGCCAGTGGCCCGGTTGGAGGTGGAGAAAAACTGTTTTTT

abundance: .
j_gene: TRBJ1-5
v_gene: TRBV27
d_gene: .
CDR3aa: CASRSLTGGQPQHF
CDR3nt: TGTGCCAGCAGATCTTTAACGGGCGGGCAGCCCCAGCATTTT

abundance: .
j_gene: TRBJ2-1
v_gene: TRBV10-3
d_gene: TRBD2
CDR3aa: CAISESSGTLSYNEQFF
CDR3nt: TGTGCCATCAGTGAGTCGAGCGGGACGCTCTCCTACAATGAGCAGTTCTTC

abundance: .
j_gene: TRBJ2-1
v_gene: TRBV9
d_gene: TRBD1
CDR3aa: CASSPQIVWDRDNEQFF
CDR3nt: TGTGCCAGCAGCCCTCAGATTGTGTGGGACAGGGATAATGAGCAGTTCTTC

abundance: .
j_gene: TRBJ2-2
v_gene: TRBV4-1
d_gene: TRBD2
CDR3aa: CASSQETSGRPGGELFF
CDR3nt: TGCGCCAGCAGCCAGGAGACTAGCGGGAGGCCCGGCGGGGAGCTGTTTTTT

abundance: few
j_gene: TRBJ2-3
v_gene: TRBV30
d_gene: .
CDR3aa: CAWSGVAWSDTQYF
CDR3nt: TGTGCCTGGAGTGGGGTAGCGTGGTCAGATACGCAGTATTTT

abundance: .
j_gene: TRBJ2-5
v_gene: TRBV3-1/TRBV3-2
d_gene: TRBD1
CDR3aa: CASSRQGAETQYF
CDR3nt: TGTGCCAGCAGTCGACAGGGAGCGGAGACCCAGTACTTC

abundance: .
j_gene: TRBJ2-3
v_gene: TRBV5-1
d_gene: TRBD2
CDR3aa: CASSLGGLAGTDTQYF
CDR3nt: TGCGCCAGCAGCTTGGGGGGACTAGCGGGCACAGATACGCAGTATTTT

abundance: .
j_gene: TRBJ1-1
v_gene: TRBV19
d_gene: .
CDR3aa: CASSILQGNTEAFF
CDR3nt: TGTGCCAGTAGTATATTACAGGGAAACACTGAAGCTTTCTTT

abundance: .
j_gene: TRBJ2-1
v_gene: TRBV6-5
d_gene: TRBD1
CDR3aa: CASSYSRGQGYNEQFF
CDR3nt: TGTGCCAGCAGTTACTCGAGGGGACAGGGCTACAATGAGCAGTTCTTC

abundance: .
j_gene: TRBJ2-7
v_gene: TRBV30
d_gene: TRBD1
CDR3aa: CASTGGAYEQYF
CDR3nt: TGTGCCTCAACAGGGGGCGCCTACGAGCAGTACTTC

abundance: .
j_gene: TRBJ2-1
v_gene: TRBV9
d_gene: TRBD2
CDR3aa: CASGASGSSYNEQFF
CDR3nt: TGTGCCAGCGGGGCTAGCGGGAGCTCCTACAATGAGCAGTTCTTC

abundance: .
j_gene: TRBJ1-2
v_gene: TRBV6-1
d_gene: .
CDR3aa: CASSETRGIYGYTF
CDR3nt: TGTGCCAGCAGTGAAACGCGGGGGATCTATGGCTACACCTTC

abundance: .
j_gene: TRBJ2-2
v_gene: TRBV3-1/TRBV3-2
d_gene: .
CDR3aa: CASSPGQPNTGELFF
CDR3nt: TGTGCCAGCAGCCCAGGACAGCCGAACACCGGGGAGCTGTTTTTT

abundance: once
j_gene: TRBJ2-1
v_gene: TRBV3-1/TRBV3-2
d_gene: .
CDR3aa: CASSPAPGSSYNEQFF
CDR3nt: TGTGCCAGCAGCCCAGCCCCCGGGAGCTCCTACAATGAGCAGTTCTTC

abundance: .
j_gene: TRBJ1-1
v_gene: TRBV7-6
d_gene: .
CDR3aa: CASSARTVRVNTEAFF
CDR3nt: TGTGCCAGCAGCGCCCGGACAGTTCGTGTGAACACTGAAGCTTTCTTT

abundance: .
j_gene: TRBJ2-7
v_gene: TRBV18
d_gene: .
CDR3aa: CASSLTGPRYEQYF
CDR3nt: TGTGCCAGCTCACTGACAGGACCGCGCTACGAGCAGTACTTC

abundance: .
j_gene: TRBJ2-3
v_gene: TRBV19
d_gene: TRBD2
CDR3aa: CASSRTSGRFTDTQYF
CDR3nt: TGTGCCAGTAGTAGGACTAGCGGGAGGTTCACAGATACGCAGTATTTT

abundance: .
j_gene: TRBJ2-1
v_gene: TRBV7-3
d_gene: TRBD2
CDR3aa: CASSWVGGLSSYNEQFF
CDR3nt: TGTGCCAGCAGCTGGGTCGGGGGGTTGAGCTCCTACAATGAGCAGTTCTTC

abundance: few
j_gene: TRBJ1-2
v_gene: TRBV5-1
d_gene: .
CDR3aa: CASSLARFTNYGYTF
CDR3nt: TGCGCCAGCAGCTTGGCCAGGTTTACTAACTATGGCTACACCTTC

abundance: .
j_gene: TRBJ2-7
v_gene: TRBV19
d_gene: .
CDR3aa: CASSIDWAYEQYF
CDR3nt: TGTGCCAGTAGTATCGACTGGGCCTACGAGCAGTACTTC

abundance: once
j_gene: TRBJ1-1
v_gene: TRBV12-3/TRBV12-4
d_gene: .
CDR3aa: CASSPQGNTEAFF
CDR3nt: TGTGCCAGCAGCCCCCAGGGGAACACTGAAGCTTTCTTT

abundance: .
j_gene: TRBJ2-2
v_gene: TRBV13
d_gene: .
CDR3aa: CASSSGLRAGELFF
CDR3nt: TGTGCCAGCAGCTCAGGGTTACGGGCCGGGGAGCTGTTTTTT

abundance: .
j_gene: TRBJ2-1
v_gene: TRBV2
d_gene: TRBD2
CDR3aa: CASKISGLAGAHSYNEQFF
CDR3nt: TGTGCCAGCAAAATCTCCGGACTAGCGGGTGCCCACTCCTACAATGAGCAGTTCTTC

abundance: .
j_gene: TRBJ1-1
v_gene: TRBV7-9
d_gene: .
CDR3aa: CASSLVRGGIRAFF
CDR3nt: TGTGCCAGCAGCTTAGTTCGGGGAGGAATCCGGGCTTTCTTT

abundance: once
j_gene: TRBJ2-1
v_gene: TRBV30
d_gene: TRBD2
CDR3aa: CAWRALGGRAPYNEQFF
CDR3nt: TGTGCCTGGAGAGCCCTCGGCGGGAGGGCCCCCTACAATGAGCAGTTCTTC

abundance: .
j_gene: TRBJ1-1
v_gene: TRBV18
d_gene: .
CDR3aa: CASSQEGTTEAFF
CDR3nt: TGTGCCAGCTCACAGGAGGGGACCACTGAAGCTTTCTTT

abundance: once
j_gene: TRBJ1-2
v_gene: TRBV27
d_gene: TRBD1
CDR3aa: CASTSRTGAFFYGYTF
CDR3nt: TGTGCCAGCACCTCTAGGACAGGGGCCTTCTTCTATGGCTACACCTTC

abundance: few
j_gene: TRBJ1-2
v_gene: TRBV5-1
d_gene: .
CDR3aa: CASSLALLPRDYGYTF
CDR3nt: TGCGCCAGCAGCTTGGCTCTATTACCACGAGACTATGGCTACACCTTC

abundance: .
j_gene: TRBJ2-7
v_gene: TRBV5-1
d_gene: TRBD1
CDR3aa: CASSVMGQGKGYEQYF
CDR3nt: TGCGCCAGCAGCGTGATGGGACAGGGTAAGGGCTACGAGCAGTACTTC

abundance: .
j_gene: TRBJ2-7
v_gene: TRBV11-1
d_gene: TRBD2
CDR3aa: CASSSSARGGNYEQYF
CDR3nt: TGTGCCAGCAGCTCTTCCGCCCGGGGGGGCAACTACGAGCAGTACTTC

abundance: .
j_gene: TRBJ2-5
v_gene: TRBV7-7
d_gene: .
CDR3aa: CASSLRVSQETQYF
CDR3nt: TGTGCTAGCAGCTTGCGGGTGAGCCAAGAGACCCAGTACTTC

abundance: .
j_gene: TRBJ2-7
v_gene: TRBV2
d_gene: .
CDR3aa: CASSADSYEQYF
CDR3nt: TGTGCCAGCAGTGCTGACAGCTACGAGCAGTACTTC

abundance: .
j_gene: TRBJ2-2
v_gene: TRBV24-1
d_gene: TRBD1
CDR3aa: CATSVGTGDTGELFF
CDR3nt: TGTGCCACCAGTGTCGGGACAGGGGACACCGGGGAGCTGTTTTTT

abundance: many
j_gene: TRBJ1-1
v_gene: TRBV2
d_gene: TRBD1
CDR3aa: CASSRDRGLGNTEAFF
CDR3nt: TGTGCCAGCAGCCGGGACAGGGGGCTGGGGAACACTGAAGCTTTCTTT

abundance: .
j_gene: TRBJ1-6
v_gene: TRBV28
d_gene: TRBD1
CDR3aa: CASLTPTGIYNSPLHF
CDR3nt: TGTGCCAGCCTTACCCCGACAGGGATCTATAATTCACCCCTCCACTTT

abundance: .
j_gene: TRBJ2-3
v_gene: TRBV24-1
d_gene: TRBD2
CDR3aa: CATSDLVLLAGAGDTQYF
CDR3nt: TGTGCCACCAGTGATTTGGTCCTCCTAGCGGGGGCGGGAGATACGCAGTATTTT

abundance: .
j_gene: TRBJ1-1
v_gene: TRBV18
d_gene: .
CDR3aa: CASSQDKNTEAFF
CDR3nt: TGTGCCAGCTCACAAGACAAGAACACTGAAGCTTTCTTT

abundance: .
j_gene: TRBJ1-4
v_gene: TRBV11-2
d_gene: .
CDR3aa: CASSLTMAADTTNEKLFF
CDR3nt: TGTGCCAGCAGCTTAACAATGGCCGCGGACACAACTAATGAAAAACTGTTTTTT

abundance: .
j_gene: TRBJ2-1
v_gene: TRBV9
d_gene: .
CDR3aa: CASSARDFPGNEQFF
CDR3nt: TGTGCCAGCAGCGCCCGAGACTTCCCCGGGAATGAGCAGTTCTTC

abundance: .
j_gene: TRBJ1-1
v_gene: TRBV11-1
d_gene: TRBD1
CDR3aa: CASSLANRGNTEAFF
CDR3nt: TGTGCCAGCAGCTTAGCGAACAGGGGGAACACTGAAGCTTTCTTT